This T cell receptor (beta chain) was found in a study of blood T cells in healthy people across ages. Primed by a sample-barcoded 5' primer and a J-beta primer mix, a second PCR proceeded for roughly 6 to 12 cycles. From the 5' RACE reads, TCRdb called clonotypes with MiXCR, one entry per CDR3 protein. The repertoire holds about 620,000 distinct CDR3 sequences, with around 50% as singletons. CDR3 length equals 14 residues. Germline CDR1 reads SGHRS; CDR2 reads YFSETQ. Between the trimmed V and J ends, which lost 2 bases and 4 bases, there was a span of 10 bases. This receptor was taken from a woman of 80 years or more in good health. The chain uses TRBV5-1 and TRBJ2-1; D gene unclear. Sequencing was carried out using blood. CDR3 nucleotides: TGCGCCAGCAGCTTCCTCAACCTATACAATGAGCAGTTCTTC. As protein: CASSFLNLYNEQFF.